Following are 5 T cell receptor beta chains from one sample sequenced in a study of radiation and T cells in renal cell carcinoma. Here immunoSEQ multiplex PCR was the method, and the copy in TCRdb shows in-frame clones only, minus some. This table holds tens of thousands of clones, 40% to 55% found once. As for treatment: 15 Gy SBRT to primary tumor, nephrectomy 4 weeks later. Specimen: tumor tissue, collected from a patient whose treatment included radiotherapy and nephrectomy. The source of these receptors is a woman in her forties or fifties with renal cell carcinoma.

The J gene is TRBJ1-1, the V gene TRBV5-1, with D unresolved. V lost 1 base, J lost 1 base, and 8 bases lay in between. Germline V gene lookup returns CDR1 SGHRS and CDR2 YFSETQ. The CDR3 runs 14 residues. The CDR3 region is CASSLREANTEAFF. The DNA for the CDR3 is TGCGCCAGCAGCTTGAGGGAGGCGAACACTGAAGCTTTCTTT.

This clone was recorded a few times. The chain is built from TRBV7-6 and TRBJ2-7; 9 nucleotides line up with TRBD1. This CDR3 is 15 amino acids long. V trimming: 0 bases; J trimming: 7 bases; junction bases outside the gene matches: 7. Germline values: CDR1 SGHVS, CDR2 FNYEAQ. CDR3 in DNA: TGTGCCAGCAGCTTAGCGGGGACAGGGCCGGGGGAGCAGTACTTC. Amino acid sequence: CASSLAGTGPGEQYF.

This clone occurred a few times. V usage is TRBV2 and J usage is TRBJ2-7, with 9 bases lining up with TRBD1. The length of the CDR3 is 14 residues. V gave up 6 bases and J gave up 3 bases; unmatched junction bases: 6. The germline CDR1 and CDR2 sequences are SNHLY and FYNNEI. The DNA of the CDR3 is TGTGCCAGCAGGGGGGACAGGGCCCACTACGAGCAGTACTTC. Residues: CASRGDRAHYEQYF.

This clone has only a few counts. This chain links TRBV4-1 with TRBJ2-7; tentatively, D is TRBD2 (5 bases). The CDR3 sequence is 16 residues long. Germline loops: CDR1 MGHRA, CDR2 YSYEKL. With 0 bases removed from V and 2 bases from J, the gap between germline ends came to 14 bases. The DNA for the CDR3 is TGCGCCAGCAGCCAAGATTGGGAGCTATCAGCCTACGAGCAGTACTTC. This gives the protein CASSQDWELSAYEQYF.

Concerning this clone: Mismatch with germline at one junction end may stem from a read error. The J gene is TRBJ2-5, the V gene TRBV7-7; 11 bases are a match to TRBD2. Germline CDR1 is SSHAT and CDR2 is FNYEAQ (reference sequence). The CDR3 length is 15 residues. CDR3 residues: CASSLASGGKETQYF. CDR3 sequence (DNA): TGTGCTAGCAGCTTAGCTAGCGGGGGGAAAGAGACCCAGTACTTC.